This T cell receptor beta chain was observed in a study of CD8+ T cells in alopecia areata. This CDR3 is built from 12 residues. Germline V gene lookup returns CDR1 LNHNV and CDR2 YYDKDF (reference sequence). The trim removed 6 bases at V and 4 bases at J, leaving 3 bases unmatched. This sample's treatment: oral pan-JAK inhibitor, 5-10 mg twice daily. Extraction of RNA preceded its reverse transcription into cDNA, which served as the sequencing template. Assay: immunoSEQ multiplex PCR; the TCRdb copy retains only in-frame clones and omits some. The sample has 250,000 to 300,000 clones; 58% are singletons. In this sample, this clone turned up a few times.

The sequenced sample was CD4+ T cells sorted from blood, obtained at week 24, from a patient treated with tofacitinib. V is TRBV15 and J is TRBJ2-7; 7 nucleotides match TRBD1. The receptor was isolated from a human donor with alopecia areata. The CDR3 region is CATSKDRYEQYF. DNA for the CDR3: TGTGCCACCAGTAAGGACAGGTACGAGCAGTACTTC.